The 27 T cell receptor beta chains reported below all come from one sample, sequenced in a study of OX40 agonist ivuxolimab in advanced cancers. Some clones are missing from TCRdb's copy, which holds only in-frame ones; the method was immunoSEQ multiplex PCR. The sample has nearly 80,000 clones; under 85% are singletons. Sequenced here: CD4+ or CD8+ T cells sorted from blood, sampled in a trial of the OX40 agonist ivuxolimab. All receptors come from an adult with an advanced solid tumor such as melanoma, head and neck, liver or kidney cancer.

This sequence joins TRBV15 and TRBJ1-5; tentative D call: TRBD1 (5 bases). The V and J ends lost 0 bases and 2 bases respectively, with 14 bases between them. The CDR3 extends over 17 amino acids. From germline, CDR1 is LNHNV and CDR2 YYDKDF (reference sequence). DNA for the CDR3: TGTGCCACCAGCAGAGATCAGCAGGGTATACGCAATCAGCCCCAGCATTTT. It is translated as CATSRDQQGIRNQPQHF.

The V call is TRBV28, the J call TRBJ2-7, with 7 bases lining up with TRBD2. This CDR3 is 11 amino acids long. Looked up from germline, CDR1 is MDHEN and CDR2 is SYDVKM. Losses at the gene ends were 7 bases for V and 6 bases for J; bases not matched to a gene: 3. CDR3 residues: CASNVAGEQYF. CDR3 DNA: TGTGCCAGCAATGTAGCGGGCGAGCAGTACTTC.

The CDR3 DNA reads as TGTGCCAGCAGCTTAACCCTCGCTGGGGAGCTGTTTTTT. The encoded protein is CASSLTLAGELFF. V and J are TRBV7-3 and TRBJ2-2; D not certain. The CDR3 is 13 amino acids. V gave up 0 bases and J gave up 8 bases, with 7 bases separating them. The V gene's germline CDR1 is SGHTA and CDR2 FQGTGA.

The chain links TRBV5-1 to TRBJ2-7; 10 bases fit TRBD2. With 4 bases clipped from V and 1 base from J, the junction kept 8 bases outside the gene matches. The germline CDR1 and CDR2 sequences are SGHRS and YFSETQ. CDR3 length equals 16 residues. The chain's CDR3 is CASSVSGRYRSYEQYF. DNA for the CDR3: TGCGCCAGCAGCGTTAGCGGGAGGTATCGTTCCTACGAGCAGTACTTC.

The V and J genes are TRBV5-6 and TRBJ2-1; D unresolved. V lost 0 bases and J 0 bases, leaving 7 bases between the germline ends. Germline V gene sequence: CDR1 SGHDT, CDR2 YYEEEE. The CDR3 length is 15 residues. CDR3 amino acids: CASSLGGSSYNEQFF. DNA for the CDR3: TGTGCCAGCAGCTTGGGGGGAAGCTCCTACAATGAGCAGTTCTTC.

The chain joins TRBV5-6 to TRBJ2-1; D is unresolved. From germline, CDR1 is SGHDT and CDR2 YYEEEE. The V end lost 1 base, the J end lost 9 bases, and 8 bases lay between the germline ends. The CDR3 spans 12 residues. DNA of the CDR3: TGTGCCAGCAGCTTGTTCGGAATTGAGCAGTTCTTC. Protein: CASSLFGIEQFF.

The V and J genes are TRBV6-5 and TRBJ2-5; 7 nucleotides match TRBD1. The CDR3 runs 15 residues. Losses at the gene ends were 4 bases for V and 2 bases for J; bases not matched to a gene: 7. The V gene's germline CDR1 is MNHEY and CDR2 SVGAGI. The CDR3 here is CASSWDGTEQETQYF. The CDR3 nucleotides read TGTGCCAGCAGTTGGGACGGGACAGAGCAAGAGACCCAGTACTTC.

This clone was counted a few times. The chain couples TRBV7-9 to TRBJ1-1; possibly TRBD1 for D (5 bases). CDR1 is SEHNR and CDR2 is FQNEAQ in the germline V gene (reference sequence). The CDR3 extends over 13 amino acids. Trimming left V 1 base short and J 8 bases short, with 11 bases between. The CDR3 region is CASSLGSGQEAFF. In DNA, the CDR3 is TGTGCCAGCAGCTTAGGGAGCGGACAAGAAGCTTTCTTT.

This chain joins TRBV19 and TRBJ1-1, with a weak D call TRBD1 (6 bases). This CDR3 has 14 residues. Germline V gives CDR1 LNHDA, CDR2 SQIVND (reference sequence). The V and J ends lost 8 bases and 5 bases respectively, with 18 bases between them. CDR3: CASSLRDTETEAFF. The CDR3 coding sequence is TGTGCCAGTTCCCTCCGGGACACGGAAACTGAAGCTTTCTTT.

This chain's CDR3 is CASSLADRGYEQYF. CDR3 sequence (DNA): TGTGCCAGCAGCTTAGCGGACAGGGGTTACGAGCAGTACTTC. This chain joins TRBV13 and TRBJ2-7, with 9 bases that match TRBD1. CDR3 length: 14 amino acids. The J segment lost 4 bases and the V segment lost 1 base, leaving 2 bases of the junction unmatched. Looked up from germline, CDR1 is PRHDT and CDR2 is FYEKMQ (reference sequence).

This clone was observed a handful of times. The chain is built from TRBV19 and TRBJ1-5; TRBD1 agrees at 8 bases. Germline loops: CDR1 LNHDA, CDR2 SQIVND (reference sequence). The CDR3 spans 15 residues. V was clipped by 5 bases and J by 3 bases; unmatched bases: 6. The CDR3 DNA reads as TGTGCCAGTAGTGAGACAGGGGTGAACAATCAGCCCCAGCATTTT. Translated: CASSETGVNNQPQHF.

The J gene is TRBJ2-1, the V gene TRBV19, with 7 bases matching TRBD2. Germline CDR1 is LNHDA and CDR2 is SQIVND (reference sequence). The CDR3 is made up of 15 amino acids. V was pared by 7 bases and J by 1 base, with 7 bases of the junction left unmatched. The CDR3 DNA follows: TGTGCCAGTACCCAGATGGGGGGGTCCTACAATGAGCAGTTCTTC. Residues: CASTQMGGSYNEQFF.

The chain links TRBV6-5 to TRBJ2-7, with D possibly called TRBD1 or TRBD2 (5 bases each). CDR1 is MNHEY and CDR2 is SVGAGI in the germline V gene. Trimming removed 6 bases at V and 5 bases at J, with 17 bases between. The CDR3 has 14 residues. CDR3 DNA sequence: TGTGCCAGCAGGACGGGACCCGCCGAGAACGAGCAGTACTTC. It is translated as CASRTGPAENEQYF.

This rearrangement joins TRBV27 to TRBJ2-3, with unresolved D. V was shortened by 3 bases and J by 5 bases, with 12 bases between the two germline ends. CDR3 length equals 14 residues. Germline-derived CDR1 and CDR2 are MNHEY and SMNVEV (reference sequence). DNA of the CDR3: TGTGCCAGCAGTTTCTCGAACTCGGAAGATACGCAGTATTTT. Translation gives CASSFSNSEDTQYF.

V usage is TRBV28 and J usage is TRBJ2-7, with 7 bases matching TRBD2. In germline, CDR1 is MDHEN, CDR2 SYDVKM. V was pared by 5 bases and J by 5 bases, with 18 bases of the junction left unmatched. The CDR3 is 17 residues long. CDR3 sequence (DNA): TGTGCCAGCAGTCCCCTCATTGTACGGGACTACACCAACGAGCAGTACTTC. It codes for CASSPLIVRDYTNEQYF.

As regards this clone: Its ends do not fully match the called genes, so a read error is possible. The chain employs TRBV28 and TRBJ1-2; 7 nucleotides line up with TRBD1. The CDR3 extends over 14 amino acids. CDR1 is MDHEN and CDR2 is SYDVKM in the germline V gene. In DNA form, the CDR3 reads TGTGTCAGCAGGGGGGCAGGTGAACTAGGTGGCTACACCTTC. It codes for CVSRGAGELGGYTF.

The V and J genes are TRBV18 and TRBJ2-7; maybe TRBD2 (5 bases). The CDR3 spans 15 residues. Germline V gives CDR1 KGHSH, CDR2 LQKENI. Trimming shortened V by 2 bases and J by 6 bases, and 17 bases separated the two germline ends. CDR3 in amino acids: CASSPARGYGTEQYF. DNA of the CDR3: TGTGCCAGCTCACCAGCTCGGGGATACGGTACCGAGCAGTACTTC.

The J gene is TRBJ2-7, the V gene TRBV7-5; the listed D gene, TRBD2, was not tested against the DNA. TRBV7-5 is recorded as a pseudogene. CDR3 length equals 14 residues. DNA of the CDR3: TGTGCCAGAAGCTTAGGCGGGAGTTCCAACGAGCAGTACTTC. Translating it yields CARSLGGSSNEQYF.

This rearrangement joins TRBV10-3 to TRBJ2-3; a weak D match, TRBD1 (5 bases). Germline-derived CDR1 and CDR2 are ENHRY and SYGVKD. Between the trimmed V and J ends, which lost 0 bases and 5 bases, there was a span of 9 bases. This CDR3 has 14 amino acids. CDR3 coding DNA: TGTGCCATCAGTGAGTCAGGGGCAGAAGATACGCAGTATTTT. It is translated as CAISESGAEDTQYF.

The J gene is TRBJ2-1, the V gene TRBV4-1; D not certain. CDR1 and CDR2 from the germline V gene are MGHRA and YSYEKL. The V end lost 1 base, the J end lost 0 bases, and 7 bases lay between the germline ends. This CDR3 has 15 amino acids. The DNA for the CDR3 is TGCGCCAGCAGCCAAGTTCTGACCTCCTACAATGAGCAGTTCTTC. Its protein product is CASSQVLTSYNEQFF.

V is TRBV27 and J is TRBJ2-3; TRBD2 might be the D (5 bases). V lost 5 bases, J lost 2 bases, and 29 bases lay in between. CDR1 is MNHEY and CDR2 is SMNVEV in the germline V gene (reference sequence). The CDR3 spans 20 residues. CDR3 DNA sequence: TGTGCCAGCAGTCCCAGCTGGACTGCGGTCGCTATTGACCTCACAGATACGCAGTATTTT. Protein product: CASSPSWTAVAIDLTDTQYF.

The chain has TRBV5-1 and TRBJ1-1, with D unresolved. This CDR3 is built from 12 residues. V gave up 5 bases and J gave up 1 base, with 6 bases separating them. Germline assignment: CDR1 SGHRS and CDR2 YFSETQ. CDR3 sequence (DNA): TGCGCCAGCAGGAAACAGAACACTGAAGCTTTCTTT. Translation: CASRKQNTEAFF.

The count of this clone is one. This chain uses TRBV28 with TRBJ2-3; D is uncertain. The germline V gene encodes CDR1 MDHEN and CDR2 SYDVKM. CDR3 size: 15 residues. The V and J ends lost 2 bases and 0 bases respectively, with 9 bases between them. The CDR3 nucleotides read TGTGCCAGCAGTTTAGGTATGGGAAGCACAGATACGCAGTATTTT. Translating gives CASSLGMGSTDTQYF.

This clone appeared once. The chain is built from TRBV20-1 and TRBJ2-7, with D uncertain. Germline V gene lookup returns CDR1 DFQATT and CDR2 SNEGSKA (reference sequence). V lost 4 bases, J lost 3 bases, and 7 bases lay in between. This CDR3 spans 11 amino acids. The CDR3 DNA sequence: TGCAGTGCTAATATCCTCTACGAGCAGTACTTC. Translated: CSANILYEQYF.

The V call is TRBV5-1, the J call TRBJ1-2; 9 bases align to TRBD1. Per germline, CDR1 SGHRS and CDR2 YFSETQ. V trimming: 2 bases; J trimming: 8 bases; junction bases outside the gene matches: 10. The length of the CDR3 is 15 residues. Here the CDR3 reads CASSLPGTGREGYTF. CDR3 nucleotide sequence: TGCGCCAGCAGCTTACCGGGGACAGGGAGGGAAGGCTACACCTTC.

The chain has TRBV7-6 and TRBJ2-1; D is unclear. This CDR3 is 11 amino acids long. Trimming took 2 bases from V and 6 from J, leaving 2 bases between them. From germline, CDR1 is SGHVS and CDR2 FNYEAQ. CDR3 protein: CASSLFNEQFF. The CDR3 nucleotides are TGTGCCAGCAGCTTATTCAATGAGCAGTTCTTC.

This clone was counted once. V usage is TRBV7-3 and J usage is TRBJ1-5, with D perhaps matching TRBD1 (6 bases). Trimming stripped 1 base from V and 3 bases from J, with 19 bases between. CDR1 and CDR2 (germline): SGHTA, FQGTGA. The CDR3 is made up of 18 amino acids. CDR3 bases: TGTGCCAGCAGCTTAAAGAGAGGGGGTCGGCCAGACAATCAGCCCCAGCATTTT. Protein sequence: CASSLKRGGRPDNQPQHF.